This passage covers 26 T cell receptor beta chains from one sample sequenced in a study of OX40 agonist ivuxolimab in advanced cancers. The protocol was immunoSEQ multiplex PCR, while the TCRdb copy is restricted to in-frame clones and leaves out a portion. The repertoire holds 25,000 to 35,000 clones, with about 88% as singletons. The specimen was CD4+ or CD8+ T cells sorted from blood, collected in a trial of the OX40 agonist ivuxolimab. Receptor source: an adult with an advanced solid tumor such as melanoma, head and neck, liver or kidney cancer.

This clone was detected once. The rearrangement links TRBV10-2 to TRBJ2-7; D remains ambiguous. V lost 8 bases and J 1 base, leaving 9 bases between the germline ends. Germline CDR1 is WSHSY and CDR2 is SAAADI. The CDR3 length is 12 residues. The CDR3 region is CASGVSSYEQYF. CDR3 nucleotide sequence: TGCGCCAGCGGGGTATCTTCCTACGAGCAGTACTTC.

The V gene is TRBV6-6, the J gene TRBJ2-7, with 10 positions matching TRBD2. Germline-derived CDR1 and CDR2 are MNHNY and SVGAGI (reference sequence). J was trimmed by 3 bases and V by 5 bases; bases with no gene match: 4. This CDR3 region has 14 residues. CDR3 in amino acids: CASSRASGGYEQYF. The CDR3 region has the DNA TGTGCCAGCAGTCGCGCTAGCGGGGGCTACGAGCAGTACTTC.

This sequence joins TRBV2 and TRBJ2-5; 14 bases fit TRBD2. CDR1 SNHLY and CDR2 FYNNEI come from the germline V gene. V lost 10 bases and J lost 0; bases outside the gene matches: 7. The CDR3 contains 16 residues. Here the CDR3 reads CATRTSGGIYQETQYF. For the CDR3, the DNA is TGTGCCACCAGGACTAGCGGGGGGATTTACCAAGAGACCCAGTACTTC.

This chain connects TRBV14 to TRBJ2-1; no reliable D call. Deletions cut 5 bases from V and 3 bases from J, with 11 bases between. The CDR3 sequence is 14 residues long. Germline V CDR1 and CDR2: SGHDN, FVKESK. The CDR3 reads CASSRAWNYNEQFF. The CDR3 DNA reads TGTGCCAGCAGCAGAGCGTGGAACTACAATGAGCAGTTCTTC.

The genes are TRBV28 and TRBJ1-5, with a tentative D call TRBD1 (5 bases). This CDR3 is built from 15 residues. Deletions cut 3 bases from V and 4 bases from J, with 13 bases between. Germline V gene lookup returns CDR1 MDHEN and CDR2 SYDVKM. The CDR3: CASSFQGLGNQPQHF. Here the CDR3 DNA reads TGTGCCAGCAGTTTTCAGGGCTTGGGGAATCAGCCCCAGCATTTT.

CDR3 in DNA: TGTGCCAGCCGGGACCCACTAATGTACCAAGAGACCCAGTACTTC. Translating gives CASRDPLMYQETQYF. The chain couples TRBV28 to TRBJ2-5; D may be TRBD1 or TRBD2 (5 bases each). The V and J ends lost 8 bases and 0 bases respectively, with 16 bases between them. Germline V gene sequence: CDR1 MDHEN, CDR2 SYDVKM. There are 15 residues in the CDR3.

The CDR3 nucleotides read TGCGCCAGCAGCTTGGGAATACCCGGACTAGCGGGGGAGGCCGGGGAGCTGTTTTTT. Translation gives CASSLGIPGLAGEAGELFF. V and J are TRBV5-1 and TRBJ2-2; 13 bases line up with TRBD2. The germline V gene has CDR1 SGHRS and CDR2 YFSETQ. V shed 0 bases, J shed 6 bases, and the junction held 11 bases outside the gene matches. The CDR3 runs to 19 residues.

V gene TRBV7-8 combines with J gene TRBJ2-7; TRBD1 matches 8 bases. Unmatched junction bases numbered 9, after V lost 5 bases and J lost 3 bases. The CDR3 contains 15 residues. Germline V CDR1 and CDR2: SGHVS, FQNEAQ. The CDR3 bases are TGTGCCAGCAGCCCCCGACAGGGGTGGTTCTACGAGCAGTACTTC. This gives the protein CASSPRQGWFYEQYF.

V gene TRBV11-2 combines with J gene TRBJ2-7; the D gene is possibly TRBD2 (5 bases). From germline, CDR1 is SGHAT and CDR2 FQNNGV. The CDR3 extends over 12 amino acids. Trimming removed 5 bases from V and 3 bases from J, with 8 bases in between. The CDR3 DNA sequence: TGTGCCAGCAGCCCCGGGGACTACGAGCAGTACTTC. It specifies CASSPGDYEQYF.

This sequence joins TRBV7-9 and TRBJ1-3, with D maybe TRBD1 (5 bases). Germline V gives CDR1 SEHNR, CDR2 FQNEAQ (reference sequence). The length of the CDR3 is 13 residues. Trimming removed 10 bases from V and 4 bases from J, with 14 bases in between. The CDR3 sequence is CAIDQGSGNTIYF. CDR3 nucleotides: TGTGCCATAGATCAGGGTTCCGGAAACACCATATATTTT.

DNA for the CDR3: TGTGCCAGCACCTGGGATGGAGGGAGACCTTACGAGCAGTACTTC. It is translated as CASTWDGGRPYEQYF. The chain has TRBV28 and TRBJ2-7; tentative D call: TRBD2 (6 bases). V was pared by 7 bases and J by 4 bases, with 20 bases between. Germline V gene lookup returns CDR1 MDHEN and CDR2 SYDVKM. The CDR3 is 15 amino acids. The variable domain in full, completed from reference TRBV28 and TRBJ2-7, reads DVKVTQSSRYLVKRTGEKVFLECVQDMDHENMFWYRQDPGLGLRLIYFSYDVKMKEKGDIPEGYSVSREKKERFSLILESASTNQTSMYLCASTWDGGRPYEQYFGPGTRLTVT.

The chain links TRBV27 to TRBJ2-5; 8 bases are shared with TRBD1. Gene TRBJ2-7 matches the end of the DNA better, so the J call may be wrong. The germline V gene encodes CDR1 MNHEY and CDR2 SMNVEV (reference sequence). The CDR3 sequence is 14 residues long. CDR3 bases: TGTGCCAGCAGTTCGTCTGGGACAGGTTACGAGCAGTACTTC. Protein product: CASSSSGTGYEQYF.

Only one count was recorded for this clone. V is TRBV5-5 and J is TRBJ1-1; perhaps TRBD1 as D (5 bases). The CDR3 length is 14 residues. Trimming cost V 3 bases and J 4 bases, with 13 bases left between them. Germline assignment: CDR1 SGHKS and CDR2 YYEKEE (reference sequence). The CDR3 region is CASSSTVLSTEAFF. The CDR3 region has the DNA TGTGCCAGCAGCTCGACAGTACTAAGCACTGAAGCTTTCTTT. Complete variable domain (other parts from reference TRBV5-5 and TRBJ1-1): DAGVTQSPTHLIKTRGQQVTLRCSPISGHKSVSWYQQVLGQGPQFIFQYYEKEERGRGNFPDRFSARQFPNYSSELNVNALLLGDSALYLCASSSTVLSTEAFFGQGTRLTVV.

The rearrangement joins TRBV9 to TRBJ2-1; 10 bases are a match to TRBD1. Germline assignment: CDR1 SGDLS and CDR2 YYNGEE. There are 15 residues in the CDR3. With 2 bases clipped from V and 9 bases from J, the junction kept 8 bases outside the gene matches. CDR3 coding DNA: TGTGCCAGCAGCGTTCTAGGACAGGGGGAGGTTGAGCAGTTCTTC. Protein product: CASSVLGQGEVEQFF.

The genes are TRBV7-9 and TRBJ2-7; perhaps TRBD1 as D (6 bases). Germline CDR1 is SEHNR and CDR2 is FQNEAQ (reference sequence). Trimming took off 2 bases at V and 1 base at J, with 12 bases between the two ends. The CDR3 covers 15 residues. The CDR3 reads CASSLPDRPSYEQYF. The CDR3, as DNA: TGTGCCAGCAGCTTACCGGACAGACCATCCTACGAGCAGTACTTC.

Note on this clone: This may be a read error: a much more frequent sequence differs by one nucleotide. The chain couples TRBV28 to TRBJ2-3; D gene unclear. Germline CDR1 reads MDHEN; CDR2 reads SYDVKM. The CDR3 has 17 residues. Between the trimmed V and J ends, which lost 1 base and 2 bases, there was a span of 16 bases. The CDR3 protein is CASSLYGYRRNTDTQYF. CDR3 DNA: TGTGCCAGCAGTTTATACGGCTACCGAAGGAACACAGATACGCAGTATTTT.

CDR3 sequence (DNA): TGTGCCAGCAGCTTGGGCAGGGTCTACGAGCAGTACTTC. Residues: CASSLGRVYEQYF. The chain combines TRBV7-9 with TRBJ2-7; a possible D gene is TRBD1 (5 bases). Trimming removed 3 bases from V and 3 bases from J, with 9 bases in between. The CDR3 runs 13 residues. Per germline, CDR1 SEHNR and CDR2 FQNEAQ (reference sequence). The variable domain in full, with the rest retrieved from reference TRBV7-9 and TRBJ2-7, is DTGVSQNPRHKITKRGQNVTFRCDPISEHNRLYWYRQTLGQGPEFLTYFQNEAQLEKSRLLSDRFSAERPKGSFSTLEIQRTEQGDSAMYLCASSLGRVYEQYFGPGTRLTVT.

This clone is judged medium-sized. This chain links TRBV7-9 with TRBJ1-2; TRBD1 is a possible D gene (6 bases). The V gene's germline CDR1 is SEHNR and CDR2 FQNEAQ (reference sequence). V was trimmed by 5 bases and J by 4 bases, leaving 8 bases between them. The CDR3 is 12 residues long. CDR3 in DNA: TGTGCCAGCAGCGTGGACAGCTATGGCTACACCTTC. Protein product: CASSVDSYGYTF. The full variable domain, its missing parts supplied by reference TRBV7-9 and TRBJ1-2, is DTGVSQNPRHKITKRGQNVTFRCDPISEHNRLYWYRQTLGQGPEFLTYFQNEAQLEKSRLLSDRFSAERPKGSFSTLEIQRTEQGDSAMYLCASSVDSYGYTFGSGTRLTVV.

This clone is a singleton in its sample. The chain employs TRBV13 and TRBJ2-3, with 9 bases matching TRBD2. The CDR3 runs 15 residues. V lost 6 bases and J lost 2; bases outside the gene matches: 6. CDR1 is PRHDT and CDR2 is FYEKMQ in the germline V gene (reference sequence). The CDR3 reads CASRPSGGFTDTQYF. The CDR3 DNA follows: TGTGCCAGCAGGCCCAGCGGGGGGTTCACAGATACGCAGTATTTT.

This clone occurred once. The chain's CDR3 is CASSSRDFVTGELFF. The CDR3 DNA reads as TGTGCCAGCAGCTCCCGGGACTTTGTAACCGGGGAGCTGTTTTTT. The V gene is TRBV5-8, the J gene TRBJ2-2, with D perhaps matching TRBD2 (6 bases). CDR3 length: 15 amino acids. V was clipped by 3 bases and J by 5 bases, with 14 bases between them. Germline V lookup: CDR1 SGHTS, CDR2 YDEGEE.

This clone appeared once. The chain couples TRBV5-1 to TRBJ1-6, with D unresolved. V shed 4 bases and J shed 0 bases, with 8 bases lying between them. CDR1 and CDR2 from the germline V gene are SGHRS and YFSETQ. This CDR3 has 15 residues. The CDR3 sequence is CASSTHSSYNSPLHF. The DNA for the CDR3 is TGCGCCAGCAGCACACATAGCTCCTATAATTCACCCCTCCACTTT.

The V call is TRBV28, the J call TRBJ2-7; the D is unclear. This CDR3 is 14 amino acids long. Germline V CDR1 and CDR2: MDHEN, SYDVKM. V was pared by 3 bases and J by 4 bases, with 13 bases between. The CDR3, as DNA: TGTGCCAGCAGTTTTTTTACAGAAACATACGAGCAGTACTTC. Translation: CASSFFTETYEQYF.

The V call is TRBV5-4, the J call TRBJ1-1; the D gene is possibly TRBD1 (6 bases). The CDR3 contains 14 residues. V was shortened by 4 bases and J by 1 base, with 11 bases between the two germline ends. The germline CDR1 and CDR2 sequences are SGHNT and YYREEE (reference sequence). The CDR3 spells CASSPLTGNTEAFF. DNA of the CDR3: TGTGCCAGCAGCCCATTGACAGGGAACACTGAAGCTTTCTTT.

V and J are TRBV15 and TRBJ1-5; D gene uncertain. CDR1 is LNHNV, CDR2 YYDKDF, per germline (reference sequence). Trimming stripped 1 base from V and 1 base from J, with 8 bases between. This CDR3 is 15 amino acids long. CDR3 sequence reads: CATSRVGSSNQPQHF. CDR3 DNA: TGTGCCACCAGCAGAGTGGGCTCCAGCAATCAGCCCCAGCATTTT.

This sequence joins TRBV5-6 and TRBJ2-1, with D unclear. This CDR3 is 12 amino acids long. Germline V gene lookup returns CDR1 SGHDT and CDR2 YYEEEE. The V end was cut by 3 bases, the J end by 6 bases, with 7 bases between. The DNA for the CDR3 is TGTGCCAGCAGCTCCCTAGGCAATGAGCAGTTCTTC. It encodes CASSSLGNEQFF.

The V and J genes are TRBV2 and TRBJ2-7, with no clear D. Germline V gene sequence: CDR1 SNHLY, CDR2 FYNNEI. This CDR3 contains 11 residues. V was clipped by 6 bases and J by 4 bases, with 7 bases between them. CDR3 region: CASRPGYEQYF. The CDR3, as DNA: TGTGCCAGCAGACCCGGTTACGAGCAGTACTTC.